The T cell receptor beta chain described here comes from a study of CD8 T cells in ankylosing spondylitis. TCRdb reprocessed the 5' RACE reads via MiXCR and lists one record per CDR3 protein. The sample lists fewer than 200,000 distinct CDR3 sequences, 9.8% occurring once. With 0 bases removed from V and 0 bases from J, the gap between germline ends came to 13 bases. CDR1 is SGHRS and CDR2 is YFSETQ in the germline V gene. CDR3 size: 16 residues. Whole-study findings and limits: Disease-linked clones were reportedly significantly enriched in matched ankylosing spondylitis synovial fluid.

This clonotype was counted at least ten times. Its antigen is undetermined. This sequence was found in a female donor with ankylosing spondylitis or in good health (not recorded which). Sequenced material: blood, either unsorted or a sorted T cell fraction (not recorded which). V gene TRBV5-1 combines with J gene TRBJ2-7; D is perhaps TRBD2 (5 bases). CDR3 nucleotides: TGCGCCAGCAGCTTGGTAGCGCACGACTCCTCCTACGAGCAGTACTTC. Translating gives CASSLVAHDSSYEQYF.